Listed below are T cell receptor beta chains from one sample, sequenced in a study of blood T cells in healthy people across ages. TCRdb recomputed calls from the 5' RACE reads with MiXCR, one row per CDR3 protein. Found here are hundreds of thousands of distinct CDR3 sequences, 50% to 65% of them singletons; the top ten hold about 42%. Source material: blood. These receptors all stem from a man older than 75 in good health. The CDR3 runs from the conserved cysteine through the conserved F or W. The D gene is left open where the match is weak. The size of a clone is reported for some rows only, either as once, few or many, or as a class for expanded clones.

cdr3_nt: TGTGCCAGCAGCCAACGAGCGGGGTACACTGAAGCTTTCTTT
cdr3_aa: CASSQRAGYTEAFF
d_call: .
clone_size: .
j_call: TRBJ1-1
cdr3_length: 14
v_call: TRBV3-1

cdr3_nt: TGTGCCAGCAGCTTAACAGGGGCCACCCCGGGGCCCCAGCATTTT
cdr3_aa: CASSLTGATPGPQHF
d_call: TRBD1
clone_size: .
j_call: TRBJ1-5
cdr3_length: 15
v_call: TRBV7-2

cdr3_nt: TGTGCCAGCAGCTTGGAGAGGGGGGAGCTGTTTTTT
cdr3_aa: CASSLERGELFF
d_call: .
clone_size: .
j_call: TRBJ2-2
cdr3_length: 12
v_call: TRBV5-6

cdr3_nt: TGTGCCAGCAGCCACTTCTCCGGGACACCCTACAATGAGCAGTTCTTC
cdr3_aa: CASSHFSGTPYNEQFF
d_call: .
clone_size: .
j_call: TRBJ2-1
cdr3_length: 16
v_call: TRBV3-1

cdr3_nt: TGTGCCAGCCGCTTAGAGGACGCCAACTATGGCTACACCTTC
cdr3_aa: CASRLEDANYGYTF
d_call: .
clone_size: .
j_call: TRBJ1-2
cdr3_length: 14
v_call: TRBV2

cdr3_nt: TGTGCCAGCTCACCTGCGGCGGGGACTCATAGCAATCAGCCCCAGCATTTT
cdr3_aa: CASSPAAGTHSNQPQHF
d_call: .
clone_size: .
j_call: TRBJ1-5
cdr3_length: 17
v_call: TRBV18

cdr3_nt: TGTGCCAGCAGTGAATATCGGAGTATCGTGCAAGAGACCCAGTACTTC
cdr3_aa: CASSEYRSIVQETQYF
d_call: .
clone_size: .
j_call: TRBJ2-5
cdr3_length: 16
v_call: TRBV25-1

cdr3_nt: TGTGCCAGCAGCTTAGGAGACACCGCTCGAGAGCAGTACTTC
cdr3_aa: CASSLGDTAREQYF
d_call: .
clone_size: many
j_call: TRBJ2-7
cdr3_length: 14
v_call: TRBV7-2

cdr3_nt: TGTGCCAGCAGCTCCCAGGGGAGGGGGTCCTACGAGCAGTACTTC
cdr3_aa: CASSSQGRGSYEQYF
d_call: .
clone_size: .
j_call: TRBJ2-7
cdr3_length: 15
v_call: TRBV7-9

cdr3_nt: TGTGCCTGGACCCCAAACCTAGCGGGGTACAATGAGCAGTTCTTC
cdr3_aa: CAWTPNLAGYNEQFF
d_call: TRBD2
clone_size: .
j_call: TRBJ2-1
cdr3_length: 15
v_call: TRBV30

cdr3_nt: TGTGCCAGCAGCCCCACCGGGACAGGGGTTGGGAACACTGAAGCTTTCTTT
cdr3_aa: CASSPTGTGVGNTEAFF
d_call: TRBD1
clone_size: .
j_call: TRBJ1-1
cdr3_length: 17
v_call: TRBV7-2

cdr3_nt: TGTGCCAGCAGCCTAGTCGGAGGACGGAGCTCTGGAAACACCATATATTTT
cdr3_aa: CASSLVGGRSSGNTIYF
d_call: .
clone_size: .
j_call: TRBJ1-3
cdr3_length: 17
v_call: TRBV7-2

cdr3_nt: TGCAGCGGTGCGGTCATGAACACTGAAGCTTTCTTT
cdr3_aa: CSGAVMNTEAFF
d_call: .
clone_size: once
j_call: TRBJ1-1
cdr3_length: 12
v_call: TRBV29-1

cdr3_nt: TGTGCTAGCAGCCAAGAGAGTCGTCTAGCGGGAGGGGTTAATGAGCAGTTCTTC
cdr3_aa: CASSQESRLAGGVNEQFF
d_call: TRBD2
clone_size: .
j_call: TRBJ2-1
cdr3_length: 18
v_call: TRBV3-1

cdr3_nt: TGTGCCAGCAGTTACTCGGGACAGGGCAAGCAGTACTTC
cdr3_aa: CASSYSGQGKQYF
d_call: TRBD1
clone_size: .
j_call: TRBJ2-5
cdr3_length: 13
v_call: TRBV6-5

cdr3_nt: TGTGCCAGCAGCCAGACGGGATCAGGCATTCAGTACTTC
cdr3_aa: CASSQTGSGIQYF
d_call: .
clone_size: .
j_call: TRBJ2-4
cdr3_length: 13
v_call: TRBV7-3

cdr3_nt: TGTGCCAGCAGCCCCACAGGGGGCCTCCTCCAAGAGACCCAGTACTTC
cdr3_aa: CASSPTGGLLQETQYF
d_call: TRBD1
clone_size: .
j_call: TRBJ2-5
cdr3_length: 16
v_call: TRBV11-1

cdr3_nt: TGTGCCAGCAGCTCGGTTCGGGCCATCCAAGAGATCCAGTACTTC
cdr3_aa: CASSSVRAIQEIQYF
d_call: .
clone_size: .
j_call: TRBJ2-5
cdr3_length: 15
v_call: TRBV7-9

cdr3_nt: TGCAGTGCTAGAGTCCCGACTAGCGGGGACTACAATGAGCAGTTCTTC
cdr3_aa: CSARVPTSGDYNEQFF
d_call: TRBD2
clone_size: .
j_call: TRBJ2-1
cdr3_length: 16
v_call: TRBV20-1

cdr3_nt: TGTGCCAGTAGTTTGCCAACGTACAATGAGCAGTTCTTC
cdr3_aa: CASSLPTYNEQFF
d_call: .
clone_size: once
j_call: TRBJ2-1
cdr3_length: 13
v_call: TRBV28

cdr3_nt: TGCAGCGTTGAAGGGGAAACGGCATCTTGCAACGAGCAGTTCTTC
cdr3_aa: CSVEGETASCNEQFF
d_call: .
clone_size: .
j_call: TRBJ2-1
cdr3_length: 15
v_call: TRBV29-1

cdr3_nt: TGTGCCAGCAGTGAGCCCGGGGGACTCTCCTACGAGCAGTACTTC
cdr3_aa: CASSEPGGLSYEQYF
d_call: .
clone_size: .
j_call: TRBJ2-7
cdr3_length: 15
v_call: TRBV25-1

cdr3_nt: TGCAGTGCTAGAGTTGGGGCTTCAGATTCACCCCTCCACTTT
cdr3_aa: CSARVGASDSPLHF
d_call: .
clone_size: .
j_call: TRBJ1-6
cdr3_length: 14
v_call: TRBV20-1

cdr3_nt: TGTGCCAGCAGTGAAGCGGGACAGGGTTATGGCTACACCTTC
cdr3_aa: CASSEAGQGYGYTF
d_call: TRBD1
clone_size: .
j_call: TRBJ1-2
cdr3_length: 14
v_call: TRBV6-1

cdr3_nt: TGTGCCAGCAGGGGGACAGGAGCGACTGAAGCTTTCTTT
cdr3_aa: CASRGTGATEAFF
d_call: TRBD1
clone_size: few
j_call: TRBJ1-1
cdr3_length: 13
v_call: TRBV27

cdr3_nt: TGTGCCAGCAGTTTCTTCCAGGGAGGGTACGAGCAGTACTTC
cdr3_aa: CASSFFQGGYEQYF
d_call: TRBD2
clone_size: .
j_call: TRBJ2-7
cdr3_length: 14
v_call: TRBV27

cdr3_nt: TGCAGTGCTAGAACCCATGGGACTAGCGGGAGAAGAGGCTACGAGCAGTACTTC
cdr3_aa: CSARTHGTSGRRGYEQYF
d_call: TRBD2
clone_size: .
j_call: TRBJ2-7
cdr3_length: 18
v_call: TRBV20-1

cdr3_nt: TGTGCCAGCAGCGCGGGACAGGGGGCGGTAGGCTCACCCCTCCACTTT
cdr3_aa: CASSAGQGAVGSPLHF
d_call: TRBD1
clone_size: few
j_call: TRBJ1-6
cdr3_length: 16
v_call: TRBV7-2

cdr3_nt: TGTGCCAGCAGGTCAGGGTCCACCGGGGAGCTGTTTTTT
cdr3_aa: CASRSGSTGELFF
d_call: .
clone_size: once
j_call: TRBJ2-2
cdr3_length: 13
v_call: TRBV28

cdr3_nt: TGTGCCAGCAGCTTGGTCGGGAGCTACAATGAGCAGTTCTTC
cdr3_aa: CASSLVGSYNEQFF
d_call: .
clone_size: many
j_call: TRBJ2-1
cdr3_length: 14
v_call: TRBV7-9

cdr3_nt: TGCAGCGTTGAATTACAAGCGGACTATGGCTACACCTTC
cdr3_aa: CSVELQADYGYTF
d_call: .
clone_size: .
j_call: TRBJ1-2
cdr3_length: 13
v_call: TRBV29-1

cdr3_nt: TGTGCCAGCAGCTTAGCTGGTGGGAGCCGACGGGGGACCCAGTACTTC
cdr3_aa: CASSLAGGSRRGTQYF
d_call: .
clone_size: few
j_call: TRBJ2-5
cdr3_length: 16
v_call: TRBV7-2

cdr3_nt: TGTGCCAGCTCACCCCCCGGCGGTATTCAAGAGACCCAGTACTTC
cdr3_aa: CASSPPGGIQETQYF
d_call: .
clone_size: .
j_call: TRBJ2-5
cdr3_length: 15
v_call: TRBV18

cdr3_nt: TGTGCCAGCAGCGTTAGCAGGACTAGCGGTTACGAGCAGTACTTC
cdr3_aa: CASSVSRTSGYEQYF
d_call: TRBD2
clone_size: .
j_call: TRBJ2-7
cdr3_length: 15
v_call: TRBV9

cdr3_nt: TGCGCCAGCAGACCAACCGGGGCAAGCAATGAGCAGTTCTTC
cdr3_aa: CASRPTGASNEQFF
d_call: .
clone_size: .
j_call: TRBJ2-1
cdr3_length: 14
v_call: TRBV5-1

cdr3_nt: TGCAGTGCTACCGAAGGTAATAAGGCCTACGAGCAGTACTTC
cdr3_aa: CSATEGNKAYEQYF
d_call: .
clone_size: .
j_call: TRBJ2-7
cdr3_length: 14
v_call: TRBV20-1